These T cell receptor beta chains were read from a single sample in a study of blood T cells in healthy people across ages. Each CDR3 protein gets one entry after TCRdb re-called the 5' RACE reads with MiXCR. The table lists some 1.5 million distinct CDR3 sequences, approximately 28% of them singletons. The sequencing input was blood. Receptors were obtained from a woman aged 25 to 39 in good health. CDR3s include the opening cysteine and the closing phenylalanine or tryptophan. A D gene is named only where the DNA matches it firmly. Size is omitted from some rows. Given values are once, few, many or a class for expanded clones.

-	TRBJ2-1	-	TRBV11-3	TGTGCCAGCAGCTTAGATAGAGCCGTCTACAATGAGCAGTTCTTC	CASSLDRAVYNEQFF
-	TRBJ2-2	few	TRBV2	TGTGCCAGCAAAACGGGAATCACCGGGGAGCTGTTTTTT	CASKTGITGELFF
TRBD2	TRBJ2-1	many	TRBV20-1	TGCAGTGCTAGGACTAGCGGGTCGGATGAGCAGTTCTTC	CSARTSGSDEQFF
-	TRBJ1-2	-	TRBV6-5	TGTGCCAGCAGTTACTCGAATGGGGACCGGATTTATGGCTACACCTTC	CASSYSNGDRIYGYTF
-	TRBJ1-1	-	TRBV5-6	TGTGCCAGCTTCTGGGGGGTTGGGAGCACTGAAGCTTTCTTT	CASFWGVGSTEAFF
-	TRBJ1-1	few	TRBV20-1	TGCAGCGCGGAGGGCGGAATGAACACTGAAGCTTTCTTT	CSAEGGMNTEAFF
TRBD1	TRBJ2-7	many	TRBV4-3	TGCGCCAGCAGCCTAACAAGCCTGGGACAGGGAGGCGTCGAGCAGTACTTC	CASSLTSLGQGGVEQYF
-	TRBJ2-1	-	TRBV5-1	TGCGCCAGCAGCTTTGTGGCGAAGCATGAGCAGTTCTTC	CASSFVAKHEQFF
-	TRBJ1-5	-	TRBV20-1	TGCAGTGCTATCCCGGGGGGTCAGCCCCAGCATTTT	CSAIPGGQPQHF
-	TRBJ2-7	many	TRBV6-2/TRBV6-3	TGTGCCAGCAGTTACCCCCGCAGCTACGAGCAGTACTTC	CASSYPRSYEQYF
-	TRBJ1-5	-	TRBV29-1	TGCAGCGGAGGAAATGGCAATCAGCCCCAGCATTTT	CSGGNGNQPQHF
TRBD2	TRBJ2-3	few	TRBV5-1	TGCGCCAGCAGCTTGAAACTAGCGGGGGGGCCGGGAACAGATACGCAGTATTTT	CASSLKLAGGPGTDTQYF
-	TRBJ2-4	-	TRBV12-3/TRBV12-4	TGTGCCAGCAGTTCCGGAGGGCTCGGAAACATTCAGTACTTC	CASSSGGLGNIQYF
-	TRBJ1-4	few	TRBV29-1	TGCAGCGGGGTGAGCCCGACAGTCAATGAAAAACTGTTTTTT	CSGVSPTVNEKLFF
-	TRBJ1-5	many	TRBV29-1	TGCAGCGCCCTGGACGACGGTTATAGCAATCAGCCCCAGCATTTT	CSALDDGYSNQPQHF